This TCR beta chain comes out of a study of blood T cell repertoires in COVID-19. Measured with immunoSEQ multiplex PCR; TCRdb has only the in-frame clones, and not every one. Among about 24,000 clones listed, about 89% were seen once. This CDR3 has 17 residues. Trimming removed 2 bases at V and 4 bases at J, with 20 bases between. Looked up from germline, CDR1 is MGHRA and CDR2 is YSYEKL. This sequence joins TRBV4-1 and TRBJ1-2; D not resolved. Sequencing used peripheral blood. The receptor's source is a man between 65 and 85 years old with COVID-19, enrolled during active disease. The CDR3 loop is CASSQLPLVRVLYGYTF. In DNA, the CDR3 is TGCGCCAGCAGCCAACTACCCCTGGTACGGGTGCTCTATGGCTACACCTTC.